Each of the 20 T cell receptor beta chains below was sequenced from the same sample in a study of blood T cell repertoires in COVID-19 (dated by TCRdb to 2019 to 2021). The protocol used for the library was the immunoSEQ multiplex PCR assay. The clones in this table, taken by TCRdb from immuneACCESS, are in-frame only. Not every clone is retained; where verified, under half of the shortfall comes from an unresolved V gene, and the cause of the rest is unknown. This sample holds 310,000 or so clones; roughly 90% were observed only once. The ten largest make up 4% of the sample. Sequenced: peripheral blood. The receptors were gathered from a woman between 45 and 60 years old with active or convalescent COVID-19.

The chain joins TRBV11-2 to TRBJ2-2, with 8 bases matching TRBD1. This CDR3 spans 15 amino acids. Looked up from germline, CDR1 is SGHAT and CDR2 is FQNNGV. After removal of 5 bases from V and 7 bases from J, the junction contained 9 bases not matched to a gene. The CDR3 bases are TGTGCCAGCAGCATTGGACAGGGCGGCAGCGGGGAGCTGTTTTTT. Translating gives CASSIGQGGSGELFF.

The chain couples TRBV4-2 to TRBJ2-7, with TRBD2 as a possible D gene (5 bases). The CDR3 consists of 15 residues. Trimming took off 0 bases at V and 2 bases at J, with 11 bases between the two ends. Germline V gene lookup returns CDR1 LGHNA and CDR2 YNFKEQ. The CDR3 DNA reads TGTGCCAGCAGCCAAGATGACAACGGGGCCTACGAGCAGTACTTC. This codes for CASSQDDNGAYEQYF.

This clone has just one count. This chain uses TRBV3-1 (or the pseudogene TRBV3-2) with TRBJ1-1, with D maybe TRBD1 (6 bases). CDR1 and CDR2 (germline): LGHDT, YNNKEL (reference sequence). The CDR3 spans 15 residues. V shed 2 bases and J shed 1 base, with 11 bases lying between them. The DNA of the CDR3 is TGTGCCAGCAGCCAATCAGACAGGTGGAACACTGAAGCTTTCTTT. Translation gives CASSQSDRWNTEAFF.

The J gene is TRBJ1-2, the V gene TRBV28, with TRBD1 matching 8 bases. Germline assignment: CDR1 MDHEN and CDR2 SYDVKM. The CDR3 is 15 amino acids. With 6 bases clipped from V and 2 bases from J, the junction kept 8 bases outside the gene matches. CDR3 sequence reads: CASSTGQGGNYGYTF. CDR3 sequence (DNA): TGTGCCAGCAGCACTGGACAGGGCGGGAACTATGGCTACACCTTC.

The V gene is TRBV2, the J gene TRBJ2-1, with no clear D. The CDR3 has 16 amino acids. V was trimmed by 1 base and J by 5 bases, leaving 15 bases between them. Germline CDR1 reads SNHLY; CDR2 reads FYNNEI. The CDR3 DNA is TGTGCCAGCAGTGAAGTAACGGAGTATGGCCACAATGAGCAGTTCTTC. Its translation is CASSEVTEYGHNEQFF.

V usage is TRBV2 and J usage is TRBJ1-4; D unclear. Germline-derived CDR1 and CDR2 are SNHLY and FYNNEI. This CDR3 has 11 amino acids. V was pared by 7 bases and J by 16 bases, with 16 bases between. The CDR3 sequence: CASTVNGAPFF. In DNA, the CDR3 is TGTGCCAGCACCGTGAATGGAGCGCCGTTTTTT.

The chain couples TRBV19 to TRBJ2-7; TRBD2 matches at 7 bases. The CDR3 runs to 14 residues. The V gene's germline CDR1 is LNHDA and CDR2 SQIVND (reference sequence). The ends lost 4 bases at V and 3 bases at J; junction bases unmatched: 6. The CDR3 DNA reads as TGTGCCAGTAGTAGGTCTAGCGGATACTACGAGCAGTACTTC. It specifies CASSRSSGYYEQYF.

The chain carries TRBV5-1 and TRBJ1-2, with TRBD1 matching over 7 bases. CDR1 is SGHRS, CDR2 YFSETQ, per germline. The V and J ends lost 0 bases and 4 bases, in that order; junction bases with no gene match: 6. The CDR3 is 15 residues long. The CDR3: CASSLVPTGTYGYTF. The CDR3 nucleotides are TGCGCCAGCAGCTTGGTTCCGACAGGGACCTATGGCTACACCTTC.

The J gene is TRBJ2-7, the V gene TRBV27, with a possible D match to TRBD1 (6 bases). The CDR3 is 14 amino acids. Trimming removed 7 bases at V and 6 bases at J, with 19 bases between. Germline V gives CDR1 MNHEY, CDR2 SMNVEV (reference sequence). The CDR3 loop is CASTQNRADGEQYF. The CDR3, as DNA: TGTGCCAGCACCCAAAACAGGGCAGATGGCGAGCAGTACTTC.

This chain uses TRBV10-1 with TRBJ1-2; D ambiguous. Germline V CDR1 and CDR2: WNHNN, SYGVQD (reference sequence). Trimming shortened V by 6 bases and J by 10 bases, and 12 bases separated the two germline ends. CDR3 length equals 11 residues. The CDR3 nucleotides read TGCGCCAGCAGGGGGTCGGACTTCTACACCTTC. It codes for CASRGSDFYTF.

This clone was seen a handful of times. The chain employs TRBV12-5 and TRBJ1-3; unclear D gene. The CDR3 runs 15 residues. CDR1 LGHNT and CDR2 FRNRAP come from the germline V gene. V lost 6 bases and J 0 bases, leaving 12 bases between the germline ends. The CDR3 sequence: CASGSRVSSGNTIYF. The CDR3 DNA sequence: TGTGCTAGTGGATCACGGGTCAGCTCTGGAAACACCATATATTTT.

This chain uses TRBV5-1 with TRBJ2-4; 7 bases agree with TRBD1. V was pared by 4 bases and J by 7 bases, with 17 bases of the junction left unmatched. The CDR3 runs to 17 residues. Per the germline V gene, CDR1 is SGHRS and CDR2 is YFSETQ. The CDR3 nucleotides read TGCGCCAGCAGCACAACGGTCACAGGGGAACCATCCAACATTCAGTACTTC. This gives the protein CASSTTVTGEPSNIQYF.

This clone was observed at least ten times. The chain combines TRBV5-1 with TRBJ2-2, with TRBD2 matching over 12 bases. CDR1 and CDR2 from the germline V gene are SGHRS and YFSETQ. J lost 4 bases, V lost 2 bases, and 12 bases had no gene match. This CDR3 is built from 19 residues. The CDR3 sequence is CASSFTRTSGTWGTGELFF. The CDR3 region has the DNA TGCGCCAGCAGCTTCACCCGGACTAGCGGGACTTGGGGCACCGGGGAGCTGTTTTTT.

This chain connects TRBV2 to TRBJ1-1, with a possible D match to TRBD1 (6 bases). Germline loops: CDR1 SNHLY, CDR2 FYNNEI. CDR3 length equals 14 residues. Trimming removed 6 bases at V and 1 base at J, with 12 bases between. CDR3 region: CASSQTRGNTEAFF. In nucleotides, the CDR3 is TGTGCCAGCAGCCAGACCAGGGGGAACACTGAAGCTTTCTTT.

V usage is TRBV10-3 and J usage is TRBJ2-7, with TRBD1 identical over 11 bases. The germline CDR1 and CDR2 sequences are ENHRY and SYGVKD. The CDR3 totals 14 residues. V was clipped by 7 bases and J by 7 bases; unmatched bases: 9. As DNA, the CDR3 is TGTGCCATCAACGAAGGACAGGGGGCTTGGGAGCAGTACTTC. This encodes CAINEGQGAWEQYF.

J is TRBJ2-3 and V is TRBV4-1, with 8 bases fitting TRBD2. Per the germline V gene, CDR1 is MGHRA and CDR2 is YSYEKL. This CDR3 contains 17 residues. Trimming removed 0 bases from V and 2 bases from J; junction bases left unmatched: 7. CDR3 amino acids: CASSQDRASGLTDTQYF. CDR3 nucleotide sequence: TGCGCCAGCAGCCAAGATAGGGCTAGCGGGCTCACAGATACGCAGTATTTT.

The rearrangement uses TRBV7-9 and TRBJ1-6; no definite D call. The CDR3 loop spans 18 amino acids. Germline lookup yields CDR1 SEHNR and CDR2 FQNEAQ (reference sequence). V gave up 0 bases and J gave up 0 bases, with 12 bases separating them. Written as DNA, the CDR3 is TGTGCCAGCAGCTTAGCCCAGACGGCTAGCTCCTATAATTCACCCCTCCACTTT. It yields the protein CASSLAQTASSYNSPLHF. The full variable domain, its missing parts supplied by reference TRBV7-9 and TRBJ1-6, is DTGVSQNPRHKITKRGQNVTFRCDPISEHNRLYWYRQTLGQGPEFLTYFQNEAQLEKSRLLSDRFSAERPKGSFSTLEIQRTEQGDSAMYLCASSLAQTASSYNSPLHFGNGTRLTVT.

CDR3 in amino acids: CASSARQGLYNEQFF. The CDR3 nucleotides read TGCGCCAGCAGTGCAAGACAGGGGCTCTACAATGAGCAGTTCTTC. V is TRBV10-2 and J is TRBJ2-1; TRBD1 matches 8 bases. The CDR3 contains 15 residues. Germline V lookup: CDR1 WSHSY, CDR2 SAAADI. J lost 3 bases, V lost 4 bases, and 5 bases had no gene match.

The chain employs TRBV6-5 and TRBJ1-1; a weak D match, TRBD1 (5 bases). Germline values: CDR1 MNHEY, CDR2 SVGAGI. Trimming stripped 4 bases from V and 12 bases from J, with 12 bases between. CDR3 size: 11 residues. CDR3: CASSSGGVSFF. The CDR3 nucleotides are TGTGCCAGCAGTTCGGGGGGGGTTTCTTTCTTT.

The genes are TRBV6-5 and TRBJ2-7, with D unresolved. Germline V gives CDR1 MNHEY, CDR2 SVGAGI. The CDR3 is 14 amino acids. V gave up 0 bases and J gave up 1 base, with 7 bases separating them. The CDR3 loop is CASSYSSLSYEQYF. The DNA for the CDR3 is TGTGCCAGCAGTTACTCTTCATTGTCCTACGAGCAGTACTTC.